The clone carrying this TCR beta chain was found a few times. TCRdb called the RT-PCR reads again in MiXCR, with one record for every CDR3 protein. Of about 680,000 distinct CDR3 sequences in the sample, approximately 15% were seen once. The CDR3 covers 12 residues. V dropped 7 bases and J dropped 4 bases, with 9 bases sitting between them. CDR1 SEHNR and CDR2 FQNEAQ come from the germline V gene (reference sequence). Sequenced sample: memory CD4+ T cells from blood. This TCR was sampled from a female donor in good health, serving as a healthy control. This chain joins TRBV7-9 and TRBJ2-3; D possibly corresponds to TRBD2 (5 bases). The CDR3 loop is CASNERADTQYF. DNA of the CDR3: TGTGCCAGCAATGAGAGGGCAGATACGCAGTATTTT.